This record concerns one T cell receptor (beta chain) sequence. Its binding antigen is unknown. No clone much larger than this one lies a single base away; base qualities are absent. This specimen belongs to a study of cytomegalovirus exposure and HLA in healthy donors (TCRdb year 2017). In terms of the full investigation: An earlier analysis of some 550 of the donors reported approximately 290 Gb of sequence data and 120 million or so unique TCR beta sequences from some 180 million T cells. An early release covering roughly 640 HLA-typed donors comprised about 300 gigabases of sequencing data and tens of millions of unique TCR sequences. Of the approximately 400 genotyped donors, approximately 83% fell in the genetic ancestry cluster associated with self-reported Caucasian donors. The aim of the study was to test whether cataloging public T cell receptors could identify signatures of past pathogen exposure. The study used immunosequencing to profile the T cell repertoires of 666 subjects and linked those repertoires to cytomegalovirus serostatus. Along with the roughly 670-subject first cohort, a separate validation cohort of over a hundred different subjects was used. High-throughput TCR immunosequencing, statistical association of individual TCRs with disease status, and machine learning were combined to predict cytomegalovirus infection status. In a later analysis, previously published TCR beta repertoires from several hundred donors were re-analyzed and high-resolution HLA genotyping was added so that TCR occurrence patterns could be studied. Rather than using new phenotypic data, the later analysis identified candidate immune exposures from TCR beta sequences and from how often those sequences occurred across donors. To decide whether each TCR beta V gene segment behaved as functional or pseudogenic, an earlier analysis of 587 of the donors relied on high-throughput TCR beta sequencing. Alongside the repertoire data, information on donor age, sex, ethnicity and CMV serostatus was compiled. A later genetic analysis took genome-wide SNP genotypes for about three fifths of the 666 donors and used that subset as a discovery cohort. Every repertoire in the discovery cohort had been generated on one and the same sequencing platform. HLA typing covered class I and class II loci at four-digit resolution. Typing coverage differed by locus: A, B, C, DRB1 and DQB1 were typed in roughly 620-630 donors, DQA1 in 522, DPA1 in approximately 610, and DPB1 in roughly 470. Five DR-DQ haplotypes were treated as single units for association and clustering because of strong linkage in the cohort. Among 300 to 500 genotyped donors of the cohort, an average of approximately 220,000 unique TCR beta nucleotide sequences was sequenced per donor, of which roughly 17% were non-productive. The investigation overall reported the following: Some IMGT-functional V segments, including TRBV6-2 and TRBV6-3, could not be told apart with the 87-base-pair reads, so those segments were excluded. Linkage disequilibrium might explain the correlated functional status among segregating V segments, but an unknown experimental factor could not be excluded. A later analysis associated roughly 17,000 TCR beta sequences with specific HLA alleles at a false discovery rate of 0.05. Because HLA typing was unavailable for some donors at each locus, only the typed subset was used in association tests. In vitro tests confirmed that a few of the cytomegalovirus-associated TCR beta chains recognize cytomegalovirus antigens. Only TCR beta chains were sequenced in this cohort, and the absence of alpha or paired-chain data limited detectable features. In an earlier analysis of more than 450 of the donors, most TCR beta V segments were observed in productive rearrangements about 87% or about 30% of the time, broadly matching IMGT annotations. Compared with the approximately 670-donor mean, donors in an Asian-associated ancestry cluster had fewer N-insertions in productive TCRs, according to a later genetic analysis. When HLA alleles, especially DR and DQ, strongly co-occurred, attributing TCR associations to individual alleles was difficult. A cluster of highly shared sequence variants was judged likely to represent a technical artifact of the sequencing pipeline. Most TCR sequences were observed very rarely across donors, whereas some public TCRs were present in many individuals. The only immune exposure information available for the cohort was CMV serostatus. Because counts were too low, approximately 18 rarely observed V segments, including chromosome 9 orphons, were excluded from the earlier analysis of 587 of the donors. A further reported finding was that TCR beta sequences accurately predicted the HLA-A and HLA-B alleles for most subjects in the first cohort. The study gave a list of roughly 150 TCR beta chains associated with cytomegalovirus. Sequencing depth was assumed to be roughly uniform across donors in the presence/absence analyses, though that assumption may not hold. The classifier was reported to diagnose cytomegalovirus status with high specificity and sensitivity in both the original cohort and the validation cohort. In a later analysis, several top co-occurrence clusters were reported to appear linked to parvovirus B19, influenza, CMV and Epstein-Barr virus. A later analysis found that HLA-associated TCR beta chains were more clonally expanded and had lower generation probabilities than equally common non-associated chains. According to a later analysis, TCR association rates differed among HLA loci, with DRB1 alleles showing the most associated TCRs and HLA-C alleles showing the fewest. V-gene and J-gene trimming of TCR beta chains was associated with a missense DCLRE1C variant in a later genetic analysis, and the association was replicated in an independent cohort. According to a later analysis, most CMV-associated TCR beta chains appeared to be HLA-restricted, and the HLA associations seemed to be driven largely by CMV exposure. It was suggested by the authors that the approach could potentially be generalized to other disease states and immunological phenotypes.

V has 0 bases trimmed and J has 2 bases trimmed; junction bases matching no gene number 7. Sequences SQVTM (CDR1) and ANQGSEA (CDR2) are obtained from the germline V gene. The CDR3, cysteine through phenylalanine, is 16 amino acids long. Only the CDR3 region is kept as DNA, spanning 48 bases read in frame from base 1. Library prep was done by the immunoSEQ multiplex PCR assay. For the multiplex PCR, a mixture combining 60 forward primers for TCR Vbeta segments and 13 reverse primers for TCR Jbeta segments was used. The CDR3 region of rearranged TCR beta genes was amplified from genomic DNA by a multiplex PCR assay. Amplified TCR beta libraries were sequenced as 87-base-pair reads on the Illumina HiSeq System. Per the authors' processing: In a later analysis, 77 million or so unique TCR beta chains were counted across the 666 repertoires, and roughly 10 million of these chains were shared by at least two donors. To remove PCR and sequencing errors, raw reads were error-corrected and collapsed into unique sequences using a nearest-neighbor algorithm that merged closely related sequences. Alignment of CDR3 sequences to IMGT reference sequences was used to assign V, D and J gene segments. For a sequence to be retained, a match of at least six nucleotides was required to both a V gene segment and a J gene segment. A rearrangement counted as productive if the CDR3 had no stop codons and remained in frame with V and J, and every other rearrangement counted as non-productive. CDR3 was defined according to IMGT convention as the region running from the second conserved V-encoded cysteine to the conserved J-encoded phenylalanine. Sequences without an unambiguous match to a single V gene segment were excluded from the earlier analysis of 500 to 700 of the donors. In an earlier analysis of approximately 590 of the donors, V segments were called functional above 56.7% productive rearrangements and were called segregating when the between-donor standard deviation exceeded 5%. A statistical classification framework was developed to diagnose cytomegalovirus status using the catalog of TCR beta chain sequences. In a later analysis, TCR nucleotide sequences were compared against IMGT/GENE-DB human TR gene sequences so that V and J genes could be assigned. The TCRdist pipeline was used in a later analysis to assign CDR3 sequences and most-parsimonious VDJ recombination scenarios. In a later analysis, each TCR beta chain was defined by its CDR3 amino acid sequence together with its V-gene family, and reads without a unique V-gene family were excluded. To address suspected cross-contamination and a sequencing artifact, a later analysis removed 592 highly shared, low-generation-probability nucleotide sequences. In a later analysis, a clonal expansion index for each public chain was calculated from normalized within-repertoire ranks of inferred template counts. In a later analysis, generation probabilities were computed with a VDJ recombination model fitted to out-of-frame rearrangements, and the resulting probabilities were checked against IGoR. In a later analysis, TCR-TCR, TCR-HLA and TCR-CMV co-occurrence was scored with hypergeometric tests, and a repertoire-size bias correction was applied to TCR pairs. To estimate false discovery rates, a later analysis permuted the HLA or CMV assignments 20 times. In a later analysis, co-occurring TCRs were grouped using DBSCAN, with TCRdist sequence similarity added in when clustering inside HLA-allele-positive subsets. Repertoires with fewer than 30,000 or more than 120,000 public chains were left out of co-occurrence clustering, as were a few repertoires with anomalous nucleotide sharing. TCRdb limited this immuneACCESS table to in-frame rearrangements with V and J called. A share of clones is missing; checked studies link under half to unresolved V genes, and the rest is unexplained. The D gene and trimming were derived from the DNA, and the V and J assignments and clone size from that table. This sample gives 45,000 to 70,000 clones in total; roughly four fifths of them show up just once. The biggest ten clones account for 2.5% to 3.5% of the sample.

The cohort was made up of 650 to 700 healthy bone marrow donors. Cohort members were all nominally healthy when sampled, although unrecorded immune exposures were likely present. The donor was CMV seronegative and was included in the group of about 400 seronegative cohort members. Each donor provided a peripheral blood sample, and peripheral blood mononuclear cells were used for TCR beta sequencing. Genomic DNA was extracted from the blood cell samples with the Qiagen DNeasy Blood Extraction Kit. In this chain, TRBV29-1 is recombined with TRBJ2-5, and 9 bases in between align with TRBD2. The sequence derives from a man aged 50-60 years in good health and CMV-seronegative. The source material was PBMCs. CDR3 loop: CSVEDPLAGQQETQYF. The base sequence is TGCAGCGTTGAAGACCCCCTAGCGGGGCAACAAGAGACCCAGTACTTC. The reference TRBV29-1 and TRBJ2-5 proteins fill in what lies around the CDR3, so the full variable domain reads SAVISQKPSRDICQRGTSLTIQCQVDSQVTMMFWYRQQPGQSLTLIATANQGSEATYESGFVIDKFPISRPNLTFSTLTVSNMSPEDSSIYLCSVEDPLAGQQETQYFGPGTRLLVL.